This T cell receptor beta chain emerged from a study of identical twins. Study results and caveats: Beta out-of-frame sequences showed weaker excess sharing between twins.

Germline V lookup: CDR1 SGHTA, CDR2 FQGNSA. The CDR3 spans 15 residues. V shed 2 bases and J shed 3 bases, with 13 bases lying between them. TCRdb ran MiXCR on the 5' RACE reads and lists one entry per CDR3 protein. The sample shows over 200,000 distinct CDR3 sequences, 10% of them seen only once. Comment on this clonotype: Its target is not known.

Specimen: memory T cells sorted from blood. The chain carries TRBV7-2 and TRBJ2-5; no firm D call. This clonotype was obtained from a man in his forties or fifties in good health. The CDR3 nucleotides are TGTGCCAGCAGCTTATTCTCGACGAGAGAAGAGACCCAGTACTTC. This translates into CASSLFSTREETQYF.